This is a list of T cell receptor beta chains from one sample in a study of neurological immune-mediated disorders. Each CDR3 protein gets one entry after TCRdb re-called the 5' RACE reads with MiXCR. The sample holds about 79,000 distinct CDR3 sequences, over 12% seen once. Sequenced input: PBMCs. The receptors derive from a woman aged 50 to 60 in good health. The CDR3 runs from the conserved cysteine through the conserved F or W. Each record gives: clone size, D gene, J gene, V gene, CDR3 protein, CDR3 DNA. A D gene is named only where the DNA matches it firmly. Clone size appears in some rows only: once, few, many, or a class for an expanded clone.

>-|-|TRBJ2-2|TRBV7-2
CASSRDYQNTGELFF
TGTGCCAGCAGCCGCGACTATCAGAACACCGGGGAGCTGTTTTTT
>-|TRBD2|TRBJ2-7|TRBV5-1
CASSGQGAFTRLAGESEQYF
TGCGCCAGCAGTGGGCAGGGGGCCTTTACTCGACTAGCGGGAGAGTCCGAGCAGTACTTC
>many|-|TRBJ2-3|TRBV7-8
CASSLAGVTDTQYF
TGTGCCAGCAGCTTAGCAGGGGTCACAGATACGCAGTATTTT
>few|TRBD1|TRBJ1-1|TRBV20-1
CSAAGSGGEDTEAFF
TGCAGTGCGGCCGGGTCAGGGGGCGAGGACACTGAAGCTTTCTTT
>many|TRBD2|TRBJ2-7|TRBV5-1
CASSQLAGALYEQYF
TGCGCCAGCAGTCAACTAGCGGGGGCCCTCTACGAGCAGTACTTC
>-|TRBD1|TRBJ1-4|TRBV27
CASSPPGQDEKLFF
TGTGCCAGCAGTCCGCCGGGACAGGATGAAAAACTGTTTTTT
>many|-|TRBJ1-2|TRBV5-1
CASSGDTSFVGYTF
TGCGCCAGCAGTGGAGACACTTCCTTTGTCGGCTACACCTTC
>many|-|TRBJ1-1|TRBV5-1
CASRVGQGNTEAFF
TGCGCCAGCAGGGTTGGACAAGGGAACACTGAAGCTTTCTTT
>-|-|TRBJ2-1|TRBV12-3/TRBV12-4
CASSPLSPSYNEQFF
TGTGCCAGCAGCCCCCTTTCACCCTCCTACAATGAGCAGTTCTTC
>-|TRBD2|TRBJ2-3|TRBV15
CATSRSGTSGSTDTQYF
TGTGCCACCAGCAGGTCTGGGACTAGCGGTAGTACAGATACGCAGTATTTT
>many|-|TRBJ1-3|TRBV20-1
CSARRRGVLSGNTIYF
TGCAGTGCTAGGAGAAGGGGAGTCCTCTCTGGAAACACCATATATTTT
>-|TRBD1|TRBJ1-2|TRBV7-2
CASSPRTGDGYTF
TGTGCCAGCAGCCCGAGGACAGGGGACGGCTACACCTTC
>many|TRBD2|TRBJ2-1|TRBV28
CASRTPSGSPNEQFF
TGTGCCAGCAGAACGCCTAGCGGGAGCCCTAATGAGCAGTTCTTC
>many|-|TRBJ2-2|TRBV29-1
CSGKRGTGELFF
TGCAGCGGCAAGAGAGGTACCGGGGAGCTGTTTTTT
>many|-|TRBJ1-5|TRBV6-5
CASSPGRSSNQPQHF
TGTGCCAGCAGTCCAGGACGGAGTAGCAATCAGCCCCAGCATTTT
>many|TRBD1|TRBJ2-5|TRBV5-1
CASRDDRGEETQYF
TGCGCCAGCAGGGATGACAGGGGGGAAGAGACCCAGTACTTC
>many|-|TRBJ2-7|TRBV15
CATSRGSRGYEQYF
TGTGCCACCAGCAGAGGGTCAAGGGGCTACGAGCAGTACTTC
>many|TRBD2|TRBJ2-3|TRBV20-1
CSARATSGGADTQYF
TGCAGTGCTAGAGCAACTAGCGGGGGGGCAGATACGCAGTATTTT
>many|TRBD1|TRBJ1-1|TRBV5-1
CASSSGQGKNTEAFF
TGCGCCAGCAGCTCGGGACAGGGCAAGAACACTGAAGCTTTCTTT
>many|-|TRBJ1-6|TRBV20-1
CSFWKGSSYNSPLHF
TGCAGTTTCTGGAAGGGGAGCTCCTATAATTCACCCCTCCACTTT
>-|TRBD1|TRBJ1-1|TRBV6-2/TRBV6-3
CVNRDRGWSEALF
TGTGTCAACCGGGACAGGGGATGGTCTGAAGCTTTATTT
>many|-|TRBJ1-5|TRBV12-3/TRBV12-4
CASSFVSNQPQHF
TGTGCCAGCAGTTTTGTCAGCAATCAGCCCCAGCATTTT
>many|TRBD1|TRBJ2-5|TRBV29-1
CSANYRDRGRAETQYF
TGCAGCGCAAATTACCGGGACAGGGGCCGGGCAGAGACCCAGTACTTC
>-|-|TRBJ2-7|TRBV29-1
CSVEAGQRVYF
TGCAGCGTTGAAGCCGGACAGAGAGTGTACTTC
>many|-|TRBJ2-1|TRBV5-1
CASSPMSEVKFF
TGCGCCAGCAGCCCTATGAGCGAAGTGAAGTTCTTC
>many|-|TRBJ2-1|TRBV2
CASTLFPVIEQFF
TGTGCCAGCACCCTTTTCCCGGTGATCGAGCAGTTCTTC
>many|-|TRBJ1-1|TRBV7-3
CASSSANTEAFF
TGTGCCAGCAGCTCCGCGAACACTGAAGCTTTCTTT
>many|TRBD1|TRBJ1-5|TRBV5-5
CASSSGGQAVNQPQHF
TGTGCCAGCAGCTCGGGAGGACAGGCGGTCAATCAGCCCCAGCATTTT